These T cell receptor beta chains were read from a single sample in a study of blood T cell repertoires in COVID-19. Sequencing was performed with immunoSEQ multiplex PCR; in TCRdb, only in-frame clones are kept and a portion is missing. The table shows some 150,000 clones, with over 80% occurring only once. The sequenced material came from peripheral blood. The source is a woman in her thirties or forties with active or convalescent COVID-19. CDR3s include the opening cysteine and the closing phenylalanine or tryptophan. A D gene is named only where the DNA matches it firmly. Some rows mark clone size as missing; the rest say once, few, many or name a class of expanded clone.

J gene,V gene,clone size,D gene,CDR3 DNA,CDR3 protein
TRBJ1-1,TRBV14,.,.,TGTGCCAGCAGCCAAGCAGGAATGAACACTGAAGCTTTCTTT,CASSQAGMNTEAFF
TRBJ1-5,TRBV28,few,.,TGTGCCAGCAGTTTTGGACTGTCTGGAGAAAATCAGCCCCAGCATTTT,CASSFGLSGENQPQHF
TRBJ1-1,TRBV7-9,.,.,TGTGCCAGCAGCTTAGAATGGCAGCCAGGAGCTTTCTTT,CASSLEWQPGAFF
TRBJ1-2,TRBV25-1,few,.,TGTGCCAGCAGGGCGAGGCACCTCTATGGCTACACCTTC,CASRARHLYGYTF
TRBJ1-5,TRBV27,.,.,TGTGCCAGCAGTTTTACAGTGACGTCCAATCAGCCCCAGCATTTT,CASSFTVTSNQPQHF
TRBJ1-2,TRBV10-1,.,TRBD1,TGCGCCAGCAGCGCTGACAGGGTGATTGGCTACACCTTC,CASSADRVIGYTF
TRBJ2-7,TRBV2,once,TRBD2,TGTGCCAGCGGGGGCAGGGTACGGACTAGCGGATACTTC,CASGGRVRTSGYF
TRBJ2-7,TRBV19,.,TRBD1,TGTGCCAGTAGTTTTGGGGACAGAGGCGAGCAGTACTTC,CASSFGDRGEQYF
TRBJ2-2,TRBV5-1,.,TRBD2,TGCGCCAGCAGCGGCGGGAGAGGAACCGGGGAGCTGTTTTTT,CASSGGRGTGELFF
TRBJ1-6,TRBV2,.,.,TGTGCCAGCAGTGAAGCTAGAACCGGGAATTCACCCCTCCACTTT,CASSEARTGNSPLHF
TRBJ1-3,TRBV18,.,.,TGTGCCAGCTCACCACAAAAAGGCGACTGGGGAAACACCATATATTTT,CASSPQKGDWGNTIYF
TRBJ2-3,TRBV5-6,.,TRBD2,TGTGCCAGCAGCTTGACTCTTTCTGAGGGAGGGCCCGTAGATACGCAGTATTTT,CASSLTLSEGGPVDTQYF
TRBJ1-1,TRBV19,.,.,TGTGCCAGTAGTATCGGGCGGGCAGGCGGTGAAGCTTTCTTT,CASSIGRAGGEAFF
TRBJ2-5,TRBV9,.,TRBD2,TGTGCCAGCAGCGCCGGCCTCGGGACTAGCGGGAGGGAGACCCAGTACTTC,CASSAGLGTSGRETQYF
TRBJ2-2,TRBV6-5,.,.,TGTGCCAGCAGATTATCGGGGGCCGGGGAGCTGTTTTTT,CASRLSGAGELFF
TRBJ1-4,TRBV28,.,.,TGTGCCAGCAGTCCGTGGGGGGTACAGACTAATGAAAAACTGTTTTTT,CASSPWGVQTNEKLFF
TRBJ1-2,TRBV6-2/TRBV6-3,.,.,TGTGCCAGCAGTTACCCCGGGGACGGGAGCTATGGCTACACCTTC,CASSYPGDGSYGYTF
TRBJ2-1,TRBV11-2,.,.,TGTGCCAGCTCCAGGGGGGAGCCCTACAATGAGCAGTTCTTC,CASSRGEPYNEQFF
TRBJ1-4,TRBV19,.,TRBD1,TGTGCCAGTAGCTTCCGGGACAGGGCTTATGAAAAACTGTTTTTT,CASSFRDRAYEKLFF
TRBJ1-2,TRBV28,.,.,TGTGCCAGCAGTTTAGGTTTTGGGCAGACCTATGGCTATACCTTC,CASSLGFGQTYGYTF
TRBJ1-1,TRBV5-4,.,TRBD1,TGTGCCAGCAGCTCGGACAAGACAGGGGCGGAAGCTTTCTTT,CASSSDKTGAEAFF
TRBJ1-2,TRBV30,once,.,TGTGCCTGGATCGTTCGGAGGGGAAATCTAGGGGGCTACACCTTC,CAWIVRRGNLGGYTF
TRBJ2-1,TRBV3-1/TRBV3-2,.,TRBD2,TGTGCCAGCAGCCGGGTAGCGGGTGAGCAGTTCTTC,CASSRVAGEQFF
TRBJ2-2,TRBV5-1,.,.,TGCGCCAGCAGCTTTATGGGCCCCGCGAACACCGGGGAGCTGTTTTTT,CASSFMGPANTGELFF
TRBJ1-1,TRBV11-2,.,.,TGTGCCAGCAGCGGGACTGAGTTTGAAGCTTTCTTT,CASSGTEFEAFF
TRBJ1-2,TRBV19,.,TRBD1,TGTGCCAGTACCTCAGGGGGCAGGGCGGACTATGGCTACACCTTC,CASTSGGRADYGYTF
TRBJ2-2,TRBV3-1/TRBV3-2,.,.,TGTGCCCGCAGCCCCCGCGTCGCGGTCGCCGGGGAGCTGTTTTTT,CARSPRVAVAGELFF
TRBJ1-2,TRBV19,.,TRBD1,TGTGCCAGTAGCTACGGACGATTGTCAGGGGGCGCGTTTGGCTACACCTTC,CASSYGRLSGGAFGYTF
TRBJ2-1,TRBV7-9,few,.,TGTGCCAGCAGCCCCGCGGGCAGGGAGGTCCAGTTCTTC,CASSPAGREVQFF
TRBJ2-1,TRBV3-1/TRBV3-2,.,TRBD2,TGTGCCAGCAGCCCCCCTATGGGAGCGGGAGGGCCTGATGAGCAGTTCTTC,CASSPPMGAGGPDEQFF
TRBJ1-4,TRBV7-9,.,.,TGTGCCAGCAGCCTCCGGTCCCCCGAAAAACTGTTTTTT,CASSLRSPEKLFF
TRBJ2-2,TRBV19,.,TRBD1,TGTGCCAGTAGTCCGGGACAGGGAAACACCGGGGAGCTGTTTTTT,CASSPGQGNTGELFF